This passage covers 26 T cell receptor beta chains from one sample sequenced in a study of T cell changes during pregnancy in multiple sclerosis. Using immunoSEQ multiplex PCR, the repertoire was profiled, and TCRdb retains in-frame clones only, with some absent. The data show tens of thousands of clones, just under 95% seen once. Here the sequenced sample was CD8+ T cells from peripheral blood mononuclear cells, taken in the third trimester of pregnancy. The receptors stem from a female donor with multiple sclerosis, enrolled in a pregnancy study.

V usage is TRBV6-5 and J usage is TRBJ1-1; D may be TRBD1 (6 bases). Trimming stripped 4 bases from V and 6 bases from J, with 15 bases between. The CDR3 consists of 14 residues. Germline V gene data show CDR1 as MNHEY and CDR2 as SVGAGI. CDR3 residues: CASSSGQGLAEAFF. CDR3 sequence (DNA): TGTGCCAGCAGTTCGGGGCAGGGGCTCGCTGAAGCTTTCTTT.

In nucleotides, the CDR3 is TGTGCCAGCAGTTTAAGGCGGTATAATGAAAAACTGTTTTTT. It encodes CASSLRRYNEKLFF. The rearrangement links TRBV27 to TRBJ1-4; no clear D gene. V was cut by 2 bases and J by 4 bases, with 8 bases left in between. The CDR3 is 14 residues long. Per the germline V gene, CDR1 is MNHEY and CDR2 is SMNVEV (reference sequence).

V usage is TRBV27 and J usage is TRBJ1-1, with D unresolved. CDR3 length equals 15 residues. The V gene's germline CDR1 is MNHEY and CDR2 SMNVEV (reference sequence). Trimming left V 5 bases short and J 0 bases short, with 13 bases between. CDR3: CASSTQAAMNTEAFF. DNA of the CDR3: TGTGCCAGCAGTACGCAGGCAGCCATGAACACTGAAGCTTTCTTT.

The genes are TRBV18 and TRBJ2-1; D not resolved. Germline V CDR1 and CDR2: KGHSH, LQKENI. The CDR3 spans 13 residues. V lost 5 bases, J lost 8 bases, and 13 bases lay in between. As DNA, the CDR3 is TGTGCCAGCTCAGCTGCAGTTGTGGATGAGCAGTTCTTC. As protein: CASSAAVVDEQFF.

V gene TRBV14 combines with J gene TRBJ1-1; no clear D. The V gene's germline CDR1 is SGHDN and CDR2 FVKESK. CDR3 size: 13 residues. Trimming stripped 0 bases from V and 11 bases from J, with 13 bases between. The CDR3 DNA sequence: TGTGCCAGCAGCCAAGACGGTCCAGCGGTGGCTTTCTTT. Amino acid sequence: CASSQDGPAVAFF. The full variable domain, completed using reference TRBV14 and TRBJ1-1, is EAGVTQFPSHSVIEKGQTVTLRCDPISGHDNLYWYRRVMGKEIKFLLHFVKESKQDESGMPNNRFLAERTGGTYSTLKVQPAELEDSGVYFCASSQDGPAVAFFGQGTRLTVV.

V gene TRBV5-8 combines with J gene TRBJ1-1; D gene unclear. V was shortened by 2 bases and J by 0 bases, with 5 bases between the two germline ends. The CDR3 runs 13 residues. The V gene's germline CDR1 is SGHTS and CDR2 YDEGEE. The CDR3 nucleotides read TGTGCCAGCAGCTTTCGTATGAACACTGAAGCTTTCTTT. This translates into CASSFRMNTEAFF.

The V gene is TRBV18, the J gene TRBJ2-3, with D possibly being TRBD1 (5 bases). The CDR3 is 16 amino acids. Germline CDR1 KGHSH, CDR2 LQKENI. V was trimmed by 0 bases and J by 1 base, leaving 11 bases between them. CDR3 loop: CASSPPRVIGTDTQYF. The CDR3, as DNA: TGTGCCAGCTCACCACCCAGGGTGATCGGCACAGATACGCAGTATTTT. The complete variable domain, with remaining parts taken from reference TRBV18 and TRBJ2-3, reads NAGVMQNPRHLVRRRGQEARLRCSPMKGHSHVYWYRQLPEEGLKFMVYLQKENIIDESGMPKERFSAEFPKEGPSILRIQQVVRGDSAAYFCASSPPRVIGTDTQYFGPGTRLTVL.

This chain uses TRBV9 with TRBJ1-2; 7 bases align to TRBD1. Germline V lookup: CDR1 SGDLS, CDR2 YYNGEE. V was clipped by 0 bases and J by 6 bases; unmatched bases: 11. The CDR3 loop spans 16 amino acids. The DNA for the CDR3 is TGTGCCAGCAGCGTAGAACCTCCAGGGGGTAGTCATGGCTACACCTTC. Protein product: CASSVEPPGGSHGYTF.

The rearrangement joins TRBV4-1 to TRBJ2-7; D not resolved. Germline lookup yields CDR1 MGHRA and CDR2 YSYEKL. This CDR3 has 17 amino acids. The V and J ends lost 1 base and 5 bases respectively, with 21 bases between them. CDR3 bases: TGCGCCAGCAGCCAAGCAGGTTTTGCGAGAACCTTCGACGAGCAGTACTTC. Translated, it gives CASSQAGFARTFDEQYF.

The V gene is TRBV6-5, the J gene TRBJ1-1; D remains ambiguous. The CDR3 runs 14 residues. The germline CDR1 and CDR2 sequences are MNHEY and SVGAGI. Deletions cut 0 bases from V and 1 base from J, with 6 bases between. The CDR3, as DNA: TGTGCCAGCAGTTACTCGGGAGAGAACACTGAAGCTTTCTTT. It encodes CASSYSGENTEAFF.

The genes are TRBV2 and TRBJ2-2; 9 nucleotides line up with TRBD1. The CDR3 spans 14 residues. CDR1 is SNHLY, CDR2 FYNNEI, per germline. V shed 8 bases, J shed 5 bases, and the junction held 6 bases outside the gene matches. CDR3 DNA sequence: TGTGCCAGCTGTCCCGGGACAGGGACCGGGGAGCTGTTTTTT. Its protein product is CASCPGTGTGELFF.

The J gene is TRBJ2-7, the V gene TRBV5-5, with 12 bases identical to TRBD2. V was clipped by 4 bases and J by 2 bases; unmatched bases: 7. The CDR3 covers 16 residues. Germline CDR1 reads SGHKS; CDR2 reads YYEKEE (reference sequence). CDR3 amino acids: CASSPETSGRAYEQYF. The CDR3 DNA is TGTGCCAGCAGCCCGGAGACTAGCGGGAGAGCCTACGAGCAGTACTTC.

V and J are TRBV9 and TRBJ2-1; TRBD1 matches 7 bases. After removal of 5 bases from V and 2 bases from J, the junction contained 7 bases not matched to a gene. The CDR3 is made up of 15 amino acids. Looked up from germline, CDR1 is SGDLS and CDR2 is YYNGEE. CDR3 sequence: CASSDRQGPYNEQFF. DNA for the CDR3: TGTGCCAGCAGTGATCGACAGGGCCCCTACAATGAGCAGTTCTTC.

Here the CDR3 reads CASSFRGATEQYF. The CDR3, as DNA: TGTGCCAGCAGTTTCCGGGGGGCTACCGAGCAGTACTTC. The J gene is TRBJ2-7, the V gene TRBV27; tentatively, D is TRBD2 (7 bases). CDR3 length: 13 residues. V lost 3 bases and J lost 6, with 12 bases in between. Germline CDR1 and CDR2: MNHEY and SMNVEV (reference sequence).

The rearrangement joins TRBV4-2 to TRBJ2-3; 9 bases align to TRBD2. The CDR3 consists of 17 residues. Losses at the gene ends were 0 bases for V and 2 bases for J; bases not matched to a gene: 6. The germline V gene encodes CDR1 LGHNA and CDR2 YNFKEQ. The CDR3: CASSQDWVAGVTDTQYF. The CDR3 region has the DNA TGTGCCAGCAGCCAAGATTGGGTAGCGGGGGTCACAGATACGCAGTATTTT.

The chain carries TRBV28 and TRBJ2-5, with D maybe TRBD2 (5 bases). V was clipped by 3 bases and J by 0 bases, with 8 bases between them. CDR1 and CDR2 from the germline V gene are MDHEN and SYDVKM. This CDR3 region has 14 residues. The CDR3 coding sequence is TGTGCCAGCAGTTTCAAGCGGTACCAAGAGACCCAGTACTTC. The encoded protein is CASSFKRYQETQYF.

The V gene is TRBV28, the J gene TRBJ1-2; 8 bases fit TRBD1. V lost 6 bases and J lost 8; bases outside the gene matches: 8. Germline-derived CDR1 and CDR2 are MDHEN and SYDVKM. The CDR3 is made up of 13 amino acids. CDR3 amino acids: CASSRGQAEGYTF. CDR3 DNA: TGTGCCAGCAGCCGGGGACAGGCAGAGGGCTACACCTTC.

The chain combines TRBV4-1 with TRBJ2-7; 7 positions agree with TRBD2. Germline V gives CDR1 MGHRA, CDR2 YSYEKL. The CDR3 is made up of 13 amino acids. V gave up 2 bases and J gave up 6 bases; unmatched junction bases: 4. As DNA, the CDR3 is TGCGCCAGCAGCCAAAGGATAGCGGGCGAGCAGTACTTC. It is translated as CASSQRIAGEQYF.

The gene calls are TRBV7-9 and TRBJ2-1; no clear D. This CDR3 is 14 amino acids long. Germline CDR1 and CDR2: SEHNR and FQNEAQ (reference sequence). V was trimmed by 1 base and J by 0 bases, leaving 4 bases between them. The CDR3 nucleotides are TGTGCCAGCAGCTTAGGGAGCTCCTACAATGAGCAGTTCTTC. Its protein is CASSLGSSYNEQFF. Complete variable domain (other parts from reference TRBV7-9 and TRBJ2-1): DTGVSQNPRHKITKRGQNVTFRCDPISEHNRLYWYRQTLGQGPEFLTYFQNEAQLEKSRLLSDRFSAERPKGSFSTLEIQRTEQGDSAMYLCASSLGSSYNEQFFGPGTRLTVL.

This rearrangement joins TRBV7-2 to TRBJ2-7; TRBD2 matches 8 bases. Germline V gene data show CDR1 as SGHTA and CDR2 as FQGNSA. V shed 4 bases, J shed 2 bases, and the junction held 7 bases outside the gene matches. The CDR3 spans 15 residues. CDR3 residues: CASSYGLANTYEQYF. In DNA form, the CDR3 reads TGTGCCAGCAGCTACGGACTAGCCAACACCTACGAGCAGTACTTC. The complete variable domain, with remaining parts taken from reference TRBV7-2 and TRBJ2-7, reads GAGVSQSPSNKVTEKGKDVELRCDPISGHTALYWYRQSLGQGLEFLIYFQGNSAPDKSGLPSDRFSAERTGGSVSTLTIQRTQQEDSAVYLCASSYGLANTYEQYFGPGTRLTVT.

The chain recombines TRBV19 with TRBJ1-4, with D uncertain. Germline values: CDR1 LNHDA, CDR2 SQIVND (reference sequence). The CDR3 covers 17 residues. Trimming pared 6 bases from V and 0 bases from J, leaving 17 bases between. The CDR3 here is CASSPGVALATNEKLFF. In DNA form, the CDR3 reads TGTGCCAGTAGCCCCGGGGTTGCGCTTGCAACTAATGAAAAACTGTTTTTT.

The V gene is TRBV7-3, the J gene TRBJ2-3; 9 nucleotides line up with TRBD2. V was pared by 5 bases and J by 5 bases, with 8 bases of the junction left unmatched. This CDR3 is 15 amino acids long. Germline loops: CDR1 SGHTA, CDR2 FQGTGA. The CDR3 nucleotides are TGTGCCAGCAGCCAAAGGGCGGGAGGGGGAGATACGCAGTATTTT. Amino acids: CASSQRAGGGDTQYF.

The chain carries TRBV6-1 and TRBJ1-3; no firm D call. CDR1 and CDR2 from the germline V gene are MNHNS and SASEGT. The CDR3 loop spans 14 amino acids. The ends were cut back, 2 bases at V and 1 base at J, with 6 bases in the middle. The DNA for the CDR3 is TGTGCCAGCAGTGAAAGCGGGTCTGGAAACACCATATATTTT. As protein: CASSESGSGNTIYF.

The V and J genes are TRBV2 and TRBJ1-4; D is unclear. Between the trimmed V and J ends, which lost 10 bases and 2 bases, there was a span of 14 bases. This CDR3 contains 14 residues. Germline CDR1 reads SNHLY; CDR2 reads FYNNEI. The CDR3 DNA reads TGTGCCACATCGATGACACCTACTAATGAAAAACTGTTTTTT. Translating it yields CATSMTPTNEKLFF. The entire variable domain, with the rest obtained from reference TRBV2 and TRBJ1-4, is as follows: EPEVTQTPSHQVTQMGQEVILRCVPISNHLYFYWYRQILGQKVEFLVSFYNNEISEKSEIFDDQFSVERPDGSNFTLKIRSTKLEDSAMYFCATSMTPTNEKLFFGSGTQLSVL.

This clone was detected only a few times. This chain joins TRBV7-9 and TRBJ2-3; D remains unclear. Per the germline V gene, CDR1 is SEHNR and CDR2 is FQNEAQ (reference sequence). The CDR3 is 12 residues long. Trimming took off 5 bases at V and 6 bases at J, with 9 bases between the two ends. The CDR3 protein is CASSLTYDTQYF. CDR3 DNA sequence: TGTGCCAGCAGCCTTACTTATGATACGCAGTATTTT.

The gene calls are TRBV10-1 and TRBJ2-7; 7 bases align to TRBD2. The V gene end was trimmed by 8 bases and the J gene end by 0 bases; junction bases not matched to a gene: 1. From germline, CDR1 is WNHNN and CDR2 SYGVQD (reference sequence). The CDR3 is 12 residues long. CDR3 bases: TGCGCCAGCGGGGGGGACTCCTACGAGCAGTACTTC. Its translation is CASGGDSYEQYF.